This T cell receptor (beta chain) was obtained from a study of T cell changes during pregnancy in multiple sclerosis. Trimming left V 8 bases short and J 4 bases short, with 17 bases between. The germline V gene has CDR1 LNHDA and CDR2 SQIVND (reference sequence). The CDR3 length is 14 residues. Repertoires were generated with immunoSEQ multiplex PCR, while TCRdb's copy carries only in-frame clones and drops some. The sample records tens of thousands of clones, about nine tenths being singletons. The receptor was isolated from a female donor with multiple sclerosis, enrolled in a pregnancy study. The chain is built from TRBV19 and TRBJ1-2; D call uncertain. The sequencing used CD8+ T cells from peripheral blood mononuclear cells, collected in the first trimester of pregnancy. CDR3 protein: CASPLEARSYGYTF. In nucleotides, the CDR3 is TGTGCCAGTCCCCTCGAGGCGCGATCCTATGGCTACACCTTC.